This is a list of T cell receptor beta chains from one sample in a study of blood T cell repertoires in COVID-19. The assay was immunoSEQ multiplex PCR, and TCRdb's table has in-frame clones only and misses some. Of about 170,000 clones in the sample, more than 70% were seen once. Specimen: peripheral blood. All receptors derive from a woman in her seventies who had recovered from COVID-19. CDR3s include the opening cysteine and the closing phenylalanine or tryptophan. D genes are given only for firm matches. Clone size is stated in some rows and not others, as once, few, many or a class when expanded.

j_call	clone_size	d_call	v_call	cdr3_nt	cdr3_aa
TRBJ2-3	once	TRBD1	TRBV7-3	TGTGCCAGCAGCTCTAGGAGGACAGGGGAAACAGATACGCAGTATTTT	CASSSRRTGETDTQYF
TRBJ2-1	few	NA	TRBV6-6	TGTGCCAGCAGTCCACAGGGTACCTACAATGAGCAGTTCTTC	CASSPQGTYNEQFF
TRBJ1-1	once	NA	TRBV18	TGTGCCAGCTCACCGGGGCCTCTGACCACTGAAGCTTTCTTT	CASSPGPLTTEAFF
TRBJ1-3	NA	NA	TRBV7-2	TGTGCCAGCAGCCAGGACAGCCCTGGAAACACCATATATTTT	CASSQDSPGNTIYF
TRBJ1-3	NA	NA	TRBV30	TGTGCCTGGAGGGACAAAGGGGTGGCTGGAAACACCATATATTTT	CAWRDKGVAGNTIYF
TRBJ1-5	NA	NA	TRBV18	TGTGCCAGCTCCCAGGGCTACCGGGTGGATCAGCCCCAGCATTTT	CASSQGYRVDQPQHF
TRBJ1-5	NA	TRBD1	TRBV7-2	TGTGCCAGCAGCTTAGTTGGGACAGGGGGCAATCAGCCCCAGCATTTT	CASSLVGTGGNQPQHF
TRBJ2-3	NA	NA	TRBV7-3	TGTGCCAGCAGCCCCTACGGTGGGGGGGCAAGGGATACGCAGTATTTT	CASSPYGGGARDTQYF
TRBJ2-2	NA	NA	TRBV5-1	TGCGCCAGCAGCACTGGTAGACAGAGCACGAACACCGGGGAGCTGTTTTTT	CASSTGRQSTNTGELFF
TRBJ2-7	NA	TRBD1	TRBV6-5	TGTGCCAGCAGTTACTCGGACAGGACCTACTACGAGCAGTACTTC	CASSYSDRTYYEQYF
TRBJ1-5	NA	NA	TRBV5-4	TGTGCCAGCAGCCCCACTCCCCATAGCAATCAGCCCCAGCATTTT	CASSPTPHSNQPQHF
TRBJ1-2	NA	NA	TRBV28	TGTGCCAGCAGCCGGGGGGGGCCCACTGGCTACACCTTC	CASSRGGPTGYTF
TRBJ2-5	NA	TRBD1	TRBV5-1	TGCGCCAGCAGGCCCACAGGGGGCCCACAAGAGACCCAGTACTTC	CASRPTGGPQETQYF
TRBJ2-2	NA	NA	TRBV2	TGTGCCAGCAGCAAAAACAACGGGGAGCTGTTTTTT	CASSKNNGELFF
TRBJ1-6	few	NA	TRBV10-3	TGTGCCATCAGTGGGCCTAATTCACCCCTCCACTTT	CAISGPNSPLHF
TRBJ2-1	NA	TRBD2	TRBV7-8	TGTGCCAGCAGCCCCCCCGGGACTAGGGGTGAGCAGTTCTTC	CASSPPGTRGEQFF
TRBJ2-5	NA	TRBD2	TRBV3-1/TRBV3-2	TGTGCCAGCAGCCAAGATGTTGCTAGCGGGGGCGCCCGGGAGACCCAGTACTTC	CASSQDVASGGARETQYF
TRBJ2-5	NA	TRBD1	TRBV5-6	TGTGCCAGCAGCTCGGGGGGACAGGGGGTGACCCAGTACTTC	CASSSGGQGVTQYF
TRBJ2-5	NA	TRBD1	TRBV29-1	TGCAGCGTGGAGGACAGGGGCGGACAAGAGACCCAGTACTTC	CSVEDRGGQETQYF
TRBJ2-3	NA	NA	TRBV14	TGTGCCAGCAGCTCATATCGGGATACGCAGTATTTT	CASSSYRDTQYF
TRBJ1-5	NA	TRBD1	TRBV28	TGTGCCAGCAGTTTGCCGACAGGGTTAGAACAGCCCCAGCATTTT	CASSLPTGLEQPQHF
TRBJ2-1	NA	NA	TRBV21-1	TGTGCCAGCAGCAAGGGGGCTAGCGGGAGAAGATCCTACAATGAGCAGTTCTTC	CASSKGASGRRSYNEQFF
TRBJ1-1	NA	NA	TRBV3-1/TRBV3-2	TGTGCCAGCAGCCCCCGGTCCATGAACACTGAAGCTTTCTTT	CASSPRSMNTEAFF
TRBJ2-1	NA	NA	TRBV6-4	TGTGCCAGCAGTGTGGCTTCATACAATGAGCAGTTCTTC	CASSVASYNEQFF
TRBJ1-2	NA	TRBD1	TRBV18	TGTGCCAGCTCGCCACAGGGGCCAACGGCCTATGGCTACACCTTC	CASSPQGPTAYGYTF
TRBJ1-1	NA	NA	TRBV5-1	TGCGCCAGCAGCTCCCAGGTGGGAGCAACTGAAGCTTTCTTT	CASSSQVGATEAFF
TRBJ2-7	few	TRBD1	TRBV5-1	TGCGCCAGCAGCTTGGCGGGACAGGGGGTGAGTGGCGAGCAGTACTTC	CASSLAGQGVSGEQYF